Below, 32 T cell receptor beta chains from the same sample are listed, as sequenced in a study of PD-1 blockade in classical Hodgkin lymphoma. Using immunoSEQ multiplex PCR, the repertoire was profiled, and TCRdb retains in-frame clones only, with some absent. The sample has approximately 150,000 clones, just under 80% seen once. Every patient had relapsed following autologous stem cell transplantation, and cohorts differed in brentuximab vedotin exposure. Sequencing was performed on peripheral blood mononuclear cells (PBMCs), taken before the second cycle of nivolumab. All receptors derive from a human donor with classical Hodgkin lymphoma.

The chain is built from TRBV6-6 and TRBJ2-2, with a tentative D call TRBD2 (6 bases). The germline gives CDR1 MNHNY, CDR2 SVGAGI (reference sequence). There are 13 residues in the CDR3. V was pared by 9 bases and J by 5 bases, with 13 bases between. In nucleotides, the CDR3 is TGTGCCAGTCCTAGCGCTGGGACCGGGGAGCTGTTTTTT. Translated, it gives CASPSAGTGELFF.

The chain uses TRBV21-1 and TRBJ1-5; the table's D gene call, TRBD1, was not cross checked with the DNA. TRBV21-1 is assigned pseudogene status. The CDR3 spans 17 residues. CDR3 loop: CASSGRDRGHVSQPQHF. The CDR3 DNA sequence: TGTGCCAGCAGCGGCCGGGACAGGGGGCACGTAAGTCAGCCCCAGCATTTT.

The chain joins TRBV10-3 to TRBJ2-7; D is ambiguous. CDR1 is ENHRY, CDR2 SYGVKD, per germline. The CDR3 consists of 12 residues. V lost 3 bases and J 3 bases, leaving 6 bases between the germline ends. The CDR3 spells CAISERVYEQYF. CDR3 bases: TGTGCCATCAGTGAAAGGGTCTACGAGCAGTACTTC.

This clone was counted between two and nine times. The chain has TRBV25-1 and TRBJ2-7; no reliable D call. V was clipped by 4 bases and J by 3 bases, with 7 bases between them. In germline, CDR1 is MGHDK, CDR2 SYGVNS. CDR3 size: 12 residues. The CDR3 nucleotides read TGTGCCAGCAGTGCCAGACGCTACGAGCAGTACTTC. Translation gives CASSARRYEQYF.

J is TRBJ2-3 and V is TRBV5-4; 8 bases align to TRBD2. Trimming removed 4 bases from V and 2 bases from J; junction bases left unmatched: 9. Per germline, CDR1 SGHNT and CDR2 YYREEE (reference sequence). The CDR3 extends over 16 amino acids. The CDR3 here is CASSRRAGDITDTQYF. CDR3 DNA sequence: TGTGCCAGCAGCCGAAGAGCGGGGGACATCACAGATACGCAGTATTTT.

V is TRBV7-9 and J is TRBJ2-4, with 8 nucleotides matching TRBD1. The germline CDR1 and CDR2 sequences are SEHNR and FQNEAQ (reference sequence). This CDR3 spans 13 amino acids. V trimming: 5 bases; J trimming: 6 bases; junction bases outside the gene matches: 3. The CDR3 DNA is TGTGCCAGCAGCGTCGACAGGGGAAACATTCAGTACTTC. Translation gives CASSVDRGNIQYF.

The DNA for the CDR3 is TGTGCCAGCAGCCTCCGTTCTGCATCCTACAATGAGCAGTTCTTC. Encoded protein: CASSLRSASYNEQFF. The V gene is TRBV7-3, the J gene TRBJ2-1; D not certain. This CDR3 region has 15 residues. Germline CDR1 SGHTA, CDR2 FQGTGA. Deletions cut 5 bases from V and 1 base from J, with 12 bases between.

The chain links TRBV5-1 to TRBJ2-1; TRBD2 is a possible D gene (5 bases). Germline lookup yields CDR1 SGHRS and CDR2 YFSETQ. The CDR3 length is 16 residues. Trimming pared 0 bases from V and 0 bases from J, leaving 10 bases between. CDR3 sequence (DNA): TGCGCCAGCAGCTTGGGTGGTGGGAGCTCCTACAATGAGCAGTTCTTC. Protein product: CASSLGGGSSYNEQFF.

The chain has TRBV6-5 and TRBJ2-5; TRBD2 matches 7 bases. The better agreement between TRBJ2-7 and the DNA end casts doubt on the J call. This CDR3 has 14 residues. The V gene's germline CDR1 is MNHEY and CDR2 SVGAGI. For the CDR3, the DNA is TGTGCCAGCAGTTACCTACCTAGCGGATACGAGCAGTACTTC. It encodes CASSYLPSGYEQYF.

This clone has just a few counts. The rearrangement uses TRBV2 and TRBJ1-2; D uncertain. CDR1 is SNHLY and CDR2 is FYNNEI in the germline V gene. Trimming cost V 3 bases and J 4 bases, with 12 bases left between them. The CDR3 has 14 residues. CDR3 protein: CASSDGWEGYGYTF. CDR3 DNA: TGTGCCAGCAGTGACGGGTGGGAGGGCTATGGCTACACCTTC.

This CDR3 reads CASSTGEQPQHF. DNA of the CDR3: TGTGCCAGCAGCACAGGGGAACAGCCCCAGCATTTT. The genes are TRBV6-4 and TRBJ1-5; 7 bases line up with TRBD1. Germline values: CDR1 MRHNA, CDR2 SNTAGT. With 6 bases clipped from V and 7 bases from J, the junction kept 3 bases outside the gene matches. The CDR3 spans 12 residues.

The rearrangement links TRBV14 to TRBJ1-1; tentatively, D is TRBD1 (5 bases). Deletions cut 6 bases from V and 1 base from J, with 6 bases between. This CDR3 has 12 residues. CDR1 SGHDN and CDR2 FVKESK come from the germline V gene. The CDR3 is CASRGGNTEAFF. The CDR3 bases are TGTGCCAGCAGGGGGGGGAACACTGAAGCTTTCTTT.

This clone was seen a handful of times. V usage is TRBV10-3 and J usage is TRBJ1-1, with TRBD1 matching over 7 bases. Trimming took 1 base from V and 7 from J; bases not matched to a gene: 15. The CDR3 sequence is 17 residues long. From germline, CDR1 is ENHRY and CDR2 SYGVKD. CDR3 in amino acids: CAISEYSTGTVLGEAFF. CDR3 DNA sequence: TGTGCCATCAGTGAGTACAGCACCGGGACAGTGCTGGGTGAAGCTTTCTTT.

The rearrangement uses TRBV7-9 and TRBJ2-1, with 8 bases matching TRBD2. V was pared by 6 bases and J by 2 bases, with 12 bases of the junction left unmatched. CDR1 is SEHNR, CDR2 FQNEAQ, per germline (reference sequence). This CDR3 is 17 amino acids long. The CDR3 region is CASSLSLAEITYNEQFF. In nucleotides, the CDR3 is TGTGCCAGCAGTTTATCACTAGCGGAGATAACCTACAATGAGCAGTTCTTC.

In this sample, this clone turned up many times. The rearrangement uses TRBV7-9 and TRBJ1-2, with no clear D. The CDR3 runs 10 residues. Trimming left V 2 bases short and J 8 bases short, with 3 bases between. Looked up from germline, CDR1 is SEHNR and CDR2 is FQNEAQ (reference sequence). The CDR3 reads CASSLRGYTF. The CDR3, as DNA: TGTGCCAGCAGCTTACGAGGCTACACCTTC. Combining the CDR3 with reference TRBV7-9 and TRBJ1-2 gives the whole variable domain DTGVSQNPRHKITKRGQNVTFRCDPISEHNRLYWYRQTLGQGPEFLTYFQNEAQLEKSRLLSDRFSAERPKGSFSTLEIQRTEQGDSAMYLCASSLRGYTFGSGTRLTVV.

This chain connects TRBV5-1 to TRBJ2-1, with a tentative D call TRBD1 (6 bases). The germline CDR1 and CDR2 sequences are SGHRS and YFSETQ. The CDR3 consists of 16 residues. Deletions cut 0 bases from V and 0 bases from J, with 10 bases between. CDR3 sequence reads: CASSLGQAYSYNEQFF. CDR3 nucleotide sequence: TGCGCCAGCAGCTTGGGACAGGCCTACTCCTACAATGAGCAGTTCTTC.

This clone was picked up a small number of times. The V and J genes are TRBV25-1 and TRBJ2-5; D gene ambiguous. The germline V gene has CDR1 MGHDK and CDR2 SYGVNS. The CDR3 has 12 amino acids. Trimming stripped 5 bases from V and 5 bases from J, with 9 bases between. The CDR3 coding sequence is TGTGCCAGCAGTATCGTCTGGGAGACCCAGTACTTC. It codes for CASSIVWETQYF.

The chain couples TRBV7-3 to TRBJ2-3, with 9 bases that match TRBD1. Germline lookup yields CDR1 SGHTA and CDR2 FQGTGA. The CDR3 spans 15 residues. V gave up 5 bases and J gave up 5 bases; unmatched junction bases: 8. The CDR3 coding sequence is TGTGCCAGCAGCCCGGGACAGGGACGCGGAGATACGCAGTATTTT. Its translation is CASSPGQGRGDTQYF.

V and J are TRBV10-3 and TRBJ2-2; 11 nucleotides agree with TRBD1. Germline V lookup: CDR1 ENHRY, CDR2 SYGVKD. V gave up 7 bases and J gave up 4 bases; unmatched junction bases: 5. The CDR3 covers 15 residues. The DNA of the CDR3 is TGTGCCATCACGCCGGGACAGGGGGGCACCGGGGAGCTGTTTTTT. It translates to CAITPGQGGTGELFF.

The rearrangement uses TRBV4-2 and TRBJ2-3; D might be TRBD2 (5 bases). From germline, CDR1 is LGHNA and CDR2 YNFKEQ. V lost 5 bases and J lost 4, with 13 bases in between. The CDR3 is made up of 14 amino acids. CDR3 in amino acids: CASSSRDTPDTQYF. Here the CDR3 DNA reads TGTGCCAGCAGCAGTCGGGATACCCCAGATACGCAGTATTTT.

V and J are TRBV10-3 and TRBJ1-3; 8 positions agree with TRBD1. This CDR3 is 15 amino acids long. V lost 9 bases and J lost 2; bases outside the gene matches: 9. Germline CDR1 reads ENHRY; CDR2 reads SYGVKD. The CDR3: CAIGGQEIPGNTIYF. CDR3 nucleotide sequence: TGTGCCATAGGGGGACAGGAGATTCCTGGAAACACCATATATTTT.

Concerning this clone: At one end the junction does not follow the germline gene, possibly because of a read error. This chain joins TRBV6-5 and TRBJ2-1; TRBD2 matches 8 bases. Germline CDR1 MNHEY, CDR2 SVGAGI. This CDR3 has 14 amino acids. CDR3 region: CASSYSGTRNGQFF. The CDR3 DNA reads TGTGCCAGCAGTTACTCCGGGACTAGGAATGGGCAGTTCTTC.

This clone was seen a handful of times. V gene TRBV29-1 combines with J gene TRBJ1-1, with D unclear. The CDR3 is made up of 13 amino acids. The germline V gene encodes CDR1 SQVTM and CDR2 ANQGSEA. V was shortened by 4 bases and J by 4 bases, with 13 bases between the two germline ends. CDR3 DNA: TGCAGCGTTGGCGGAAGCGGGGTCACTGAAGCTTTCTTT. It yields the protein CSVGGSGVTEAFF.

The chain links TRBV5-1 to TRBJ2-7; 7 bases are a match to TRBD2. Germline V CDR1 and CDR2: SGHRS, YFSETQ. The CDR3 consists of 15 residues. V lost 3 bases to trimming and J lost 2 bases; unmatched junction nucleotides: 8. The CDR3 nucleotides are TGCGCCAGCAGCTACGAGCAGGGAGGGGCCTACGAGCAGTACTTC. Its translation: CASSYEQGGAYEQYF.

The CDR3 protein is CASSYFGQYEQYF. The CDR3 nucleotides are TGTGCCAGCAGTTATTTCGGACAGTACGAGCAGTACTTC. V usage is TRBV6-6 and J usage is TRBJ2-7; tentatively, D is TRBD1 (6 bases). The CDR3 runs to 13 residues. The germline V and J ends were trimmed by 3 bases and 4 bases, with 10 bases remaining between them. CDR1 and CDR2 (germline): MNHNY, SVGAGI (reference sequence).

By share, this clone counts as medium-sized (0.01 to 0.1%). The chain links TRBV19 to TRBJ1-4; D perhaps matches TRBD1 (5 bases). The CDR3 is made up of 14 amino acids. Trimming took off 7 bases at V and 6 bases at J, with 15 bases between the two ends. Germline assignment: CDR1 LNHDA and CDR2 SQIVND (reference sequence). CDR3 nucleotide sequence: TGTGCCAGTACCGGCGGAGGGACGCATGAAAAACTGTTTTTT. The encoded protein is CASTGGGTHEKLFF.

This chain links TRBV7-9 with TRBJ1-2, with D maybe TRBD1 (5 bases). The CDR3 is made up of 11 amino acids. Trimming removed 3 bases at V and 9 bases at J, with 8 bases between. Germline CDR1 SEHNR, CDR2 FQNEAQ (reference sequence). The CDR3 loop is CASSFGGSYTF. As DNA, the CDR3 is TGTGCCAGCAGCTTCGGGGGGAGCTACACCTTC.

This sequence joins TRBV7-2 and TRBJ2-1, with 9 positions matching TRBD2. The CDR3 length is 15 residues. From germline, CDR1 is SGHTA and CDR2 FQGNSA. The trim removed 5 bases at V and 6 bases at J, leaving 8 bases unmatched. DNA for the CDR3: TGTGCCAGCAGCCCGAGTAGAGCGGGGGGCAATGAGCAGTTCTTC. It codes for CASSPSRAGGNEQFF.

The chain combines TRBV5-6 with TRBJ2-6, with D uncertain. This CDR3 contains 14 residues. Trimming removed 1 base from V and 0 bases from J, with 2 bases in between. Looked up from germline, CDR1 is SGHDT and CDR2 is YYEEEE. The CDR3 is CASSLSSGANVLTF. In DNA form, the CDR3 reads TGTGCCAGCAGCTTGTCCTCTGGGGCCAACGTCCTGACTTTC. The variable domain in full, completed from reference TRBV5-6 and TRBJ2-6, reads DAGVTQSPTHLIKTRGQQVTLRCSPKSGHDTVSWYQQALGQGPQFIFQYYEEEERQRGNFPDRFSGHQFPNYSSELNVNALLLGDSALYLCASSLSSGANVLTFGAGSRLTVL.

The chain has TRBV7-3 and TRBJ2-5; possible D gene TRBD2, 6 bases. Trimming left V 6 bases short and J 4 bases short, with 15 bases between. The CDR3 loop spans 14 amino acids. Germline CDR1 reads SGHTA; CDR2 reads FQGTGA. CDR3 loop: CASSIGEGGETQYF. The CDR3 DNA reads TGTGCCAGCAGTATAGGAGAGGGAGGAGAGACCCAGTACTTC. The full variable domain, completed using reference TRBV7-3 and TRBJ2-5, is GAGVSQTPSNKVTEKGKYVELRCDPISGHTALYWYRQSLGQGPEFLIYFQGTGAADDSGLPNDRFFAVRPEGSVSTLKIQRTERGDSAVYLCASSIGEGGETQYFGPGTRLLVL.

Points on this clone: The sample holds other DNA sequences that translate to the same CDR3. The V and J genes are TRBV11-2 and TRBJ2-7; possibly TRBD1 for D (6 bases). The length of the CDR3 is 13 residues. Between the trimmed V and J ends, which lost 3 bases and 2 bases, there was a span of 8 bases. The germline gives CDR1 SGHAT, CDR2 FQNNGV. In nucleotides, the CDR3 is TGTGCCAGCAGCTTCGGGACAACCTACGAGCAGTACTTC. It is translated as CASSFGTTYEQYF.

With regard to this clone: At the DNA level, this CDR3 is encoded by other sequences in the same sample as well. The rearrangement joins TRBV5-6 to TRBJ2-5; D tentatively fits TRBD1 or TRBD2 (5 bases each). Germline loops: CDR1 SGHDT, CDR2 YYEEEE. This CDR3 contains 12 residues. V was shortened by 3 bases and J by 5 bases, with 8 bases between the two germline ends. The chain's CDR3 is CASSSGRETQYF. Written as DNA, the CDR3 is TGTGCCAGCAGCTCGGGACGGGAGACCCAGTACTTC.